This entry is about one TCR beta chain. The target antigen is unknown. The protocol was immunoSEQ multiplex PCR, while the TCRdb copy is restricted to in-frame clones and leaves out a portion. The repertoire has about 140,000 clones, 65% to 85% of them found once; the top ten carry 7.5% to 8%. Trimming cost V 3 bases and J 3 bases, with 11 bases left between them. CDR1 is MDHEN, CDR2 SYDVKM, per germline. The CDR3 totals 14 residues. The data are from a study of cytotoxic CD8 clonotypes in ibrutinib-treated CLL. On the study more broadly: On average, each sample had 255,043 productive templates and tens of thousands of productive rearrangements.

Overall study results and limits: Sustained-remission and progressing patients' sampling times differed.

The rearrangement uses TRBV28 and TRBJ1-1; D is unresolved. This receptor was taken from a human donor with chronic lymphocytic leukemia. Sequencing was performed on PBMCs, taken after 36 months of ibrutinib treatment. CDR3 residues: CASSFTNLDTEAFF. CDR3 coding DNA: TGTGCCAGCAGTTTTACGAACTTGGACACTGAAGCTTTCTTT.